One and the same sample provided the 9 T cell receptor beta chains below, sequenced in a study of T cell repertoires in cytomegalovirus infection. TCRdb analysed the reads with MiXCR anew, one entry per CDR3 protein. The sample carries roughly 990,000 distinct CDR3 sequences, 25% to 40% recorded once. Their specific antigens are unknown. The material was cultured CD8+ T cells from PBMCs, obtained from culture after CMV antigen stimulation. These receptors were taken from a human donor in good health (CMV status not recorded). Some clones in this sample may be carry-over from other donors' samples.

This clonotype was counted many times. CDR3 DNA sequence: TGTGCCAGCAGTTTTTTAGTAGCGGGGGGGAAGGAGACCCAGTACTTC. It encodes CASSFLVAGGKETQYF. The rearrangement joins TRBV12-3 or TRBV12-4 to TRBJ2-5, with 11 bases matching TRBD2. The CDR3 covers 16 residues. With V trimmed by 3 bases and J by 5 bases, 8 bases remained unmatched.

This clonotype was counted only a few times. The chain uses TRBV6-1 and TRBJ2-1; no clear D. V was pared by 5 bases and J by 0 bases, with 14 bases between. Germline V gives CDR1 MNHNS, CDR2 SASEGT. This CDR3 is 16 amino acids long. For the CDR3, the DNA is TGTGCCAGCAGTCCCTCCCTGGGCGGCTCCTACAATGAGCAGTTCTTC. Translated, it gives CASSPSLGGSYNEQFF.

As DNA, the CDR3 is TGTGCCAGCAGTTTATCGATAACGGTAATGCCTTCCTACGAGCAGTACTTC. This encodes CASSLSITVMPSYEQYF. V and J are TRBV27 and TRBJ2-7; D ambiguous. Germline loops: CDR1 MNHEY, CDR2 SMNVEV (reference sequence). With 0 bases removed from V and 1 base from J, the gap between germline ends came to 16 bases. The CDR3 has 17 amino acids.

The chain employs TRBV28 and TRBJ2-1; 9 bases agree with TRBD1. The CDR3 runs 18 residues. Trimming removed 3 bases from V and 2 bases from J; junction bases left unmatched: 11. Germline assignment: CDR1 MDHEN and CDR2 SYDVKM. The CDR3 DNA sequence: TGTGCCAGCAGTTTCCCCTCCACAGGGGGCGTAGCCTACAATGAGCAGTTCTTC. Protein sequence: CASSFPSTGGVAYNEQFF.

This chain connects TRBV25-1 to TRBJ2-5; D unresolved. The V end lost 5 bases, the J end lost 4 bases, and 14 bases lay between the germline ends. Per the germline V gene, CDR1 is MGHDK and CDR2 is SYGVNS. The CDR3 extends over 14 amino acids. The CDR3 is CASSPGGTRETQYF. CDR3 sequence (DNA): TGTGCCAGCAGTCCCGGCGGCACCAGAGAGACCCAGTACTTC.

This clonotype was recorded many times. The rearrangement uses TRBV7-2 and TRBJ2-7; 7 bases fit TRBD2. This CDR3 contains 14 residues. CDR1 is SGHTA and CDR2 is FQGNSA in the germline V gene. J lost 2 bases, V lost 5 bases, and 6 bases had no gene match. The CDR3 region is CASSMSGETYEQYF. In DNA form, the CDR3 reads TGTGCCAGCAGCATGAGCGGGGAAACCTACGAGCAGTACTTC. Full variable domain (outside the CDR3, taken from reference TRBV7-2 and TRBJ2-7): GAGVSQSPSNKVTEKGKDVELRCDPISGHTALYWYRQSLGQGLEFLIYFQGNSAPDKSGLPSDRFSAERTGGSVSTLTIQRTQQEDSAVYLCASSMSGETYEQYFGPGTRLTVT.

On this clonotype itself: An end of the junction does not agree with germline; a read error may underlie this. This rearrangement joins TRBV13 to TRBJ2-5; a weak D match, TRBD2 (6 bases). This CDR3 spans 13 amino acids. Looked up from germline, CDR1 is PRHDT and CDR2 is FYEKMQ (reference sequence). CDR3 loop: CASSLPRDRGQYF. Written as DNA, the CDR3 is TGCGCCAGCAGTTTACCGCGGGATCGGGGCCAGTACTTC.

The sample holds a few counts of this clonotype. The chain joins TRBV28 to TRBJ2-1; 7 bases are a match to TRBD1. Germline CDR1 MDHEN, CDR2 SYDVKM. The CDR3 consists of 14 residues. The V and J ends lost 8 bases and 6 bases, in that order; junction bases with no gene match: 10. Here the CDR3 reads CASSFARQGNEQFF. Written as DNA, the CDR3 is TGTGCCAGCTCCTTTGCCCGACAGGGCAATGAGCAGTTCTTC.

This chain joins TRBV2 and TRBJ2-1; 10 bases are a match to TRBD2. The CDR3 is 15 amino acids. V was clipped by 5 bases and J by 7 bases; unmatched bases: 8. CDR1 is SNHLY, CDR2 FYNNEI, per germline. CDR3 protein: CASSSTSGVGNEQFF. CDR3 bases: TGTGCCAGCAGTTCCACTAGCGGGGTCGGGAATGAGCAGTTCTTC.